The 14 T cell receptor beta chains below were found in one sample sequenced in a study of tissue T cells after allogeneic stem cell transplantation. Produced via immunoSEQ multiplex PCR; TCRdb's table is partial and in-frame only. The sample consists of 5,500 to 7,000 clones, more than 40% of them appearing once. Stated time point: mouse harvest day 7 after allogeneic transplant. Tail vein injection delivered 10^7 T-cell-depleted bone marrow cells and 10^6 splenic CD5+ T cells. The material sequenced was gut tissue. The receptors originated from a female BALB/c mouse given C57BL/6 T cells with graft-versus-host disease after an allogeneic hematopoietic cell transplant.

Turning to this clone: Mouse gene names and germline throughout. CDR3 DNA, as far as it was read: TGTGCCAGCTCTCTCGGGGTTTCCAACGAAAGATTATTT. Its protein product is CASSLGVSNERLF. The CDR3, in full, reads CASSLGVSNERLFF. The chain recombines TRBV12-1 with TRBJ1-4; D ambiguous. The CDR3 goes on 1 residue after the read ends, and that part is filled in from the germline J gene. Deletions cut 0 bases from V and 0 bases from J, with 4 bases between. The CDR3 runs to 14 residues. CDR1 is SGHSN, CDR2 HYEKVE, per germline. The variable domain in full, with the rest retrieved from reference TRBV12-1 and TRBJ1-4, is DSGVVQSPRHIIKEKGGRSVLTCIPISGHSNVVWYQQTLGKELKFLIQHYEKVERDKGFLPSRFSVQQFDDYHSEMNMSALELEDSAMYFCASSLGVSNERLFFGHGTKLSVL.

About this clone itself: Mouse gene names apply. The read halts 1 residue ahead of the CDR3 end, with the missing end drawn from the germline J gene. The chain combines TRBV24 with TRBJ2-5; D call uncertain. This CDR3 spans 13 amino acids. V was shortened by 3 bases and J by 4 bases, with 8 bases between the two germline ends. CDR1 and CDR2 from the germline V gene are KGHTA and FRNEEI. This CDR3 reads CASSLGQKDTQYF. The covered CDR3 bases are TGTGCCAGCAGTCTCGGCCAGAAAGACACCCAGTAC.

This clone was observed a few times. Here the gene names and germline are mouse. Sequencing ends 1 residue short of the CDR3 end; the germline J gene provides the rest. The sample contains more than one DNA sequence encoding this CDR3. V gene TRBV1 combines with J gene TRBJ1-1; TRBD1 might be the D (6 bases). Germline CDR1 and CDR2: NSQYPW and LRSPGD (reference sequence). Trimming left V 2 bases short and J 1 base short, with 8 bases between. The CDR3 totals 14 residues. CDR3 in amino acids: CTCSARDKNTEVFF. The CDR3 DNA, read in part, is TGCACCTGCAGTGCAAGGGACAAAAACACAGAAGTCTTC.

In this sample, this clone is medium-sized (0.01 to 0.1%). All gene names here are mouse names. The read finishes 1 residue shy of the CDR3 end, and the germline J gene is used to complete it. V is TRBV5 and J is TRBJ2-1, with 10 bases aligning to TRBD2. Germline CDR1 reads LGHNA; CDR2 reads YNLKQL (reference sequence). Trimming at V came to 1 base and at J to 3 bases, leaving 0 bases not matched to a gene. This CDR3 region has 15 residues. Incomplete CDR3 DNA: TGTGCCAGCAGCCAAGGACTGGGGGGCTATGCTGAGCAGTTC. It encodes CASSQGLGGYAEQF. The whole CDR3 protein reads CASSQGLGGYAEQFF.

Comment on this clone: Gene names and germline match the mouse. Read sequence stops 1 residue before the CDR3 end, and the germline J gene provides the missing end. The chain combines TRBV13-2 with TRBJ1-1; D call uncertain. This CDR3 region has 14 residues. Germline V gives CDR1 NNHNN, CDR2 SYGAGS (reference sequence). V was pared by 2 bases and J by 0 bases, with 8 bases between. The DNA read from the CDR3 is TGTGCCAGCGGTGAGAAACACCCAAACACAGAAGTCTTC. This translates into CASGEKHPNTEVF. The whole CDR3 sequence is CASGEKHPNTEVFF.

A word on this clone: Mouse germline and gene names are used. The read ends 1 residue shy of where the CDR3 ends; the end is completed using the germline J gene. The rearrangement joins TRBV19 to TRBJ1-4; possibly TRBD1 for D (6 bases). The CDR3 runs 14 residues. Germline CDR1 reads FNHDT; CDR2 reads SITEND (reference sequence). V was cut by 7 bases and J by 3 bases, with 13 bases left in between. The sequenced CDR3 bases are TGTGCCAGCCATCCGGGACAAACCAACGAAAGATTATTT. It yields the protein CASHPGQTNERLF. In full, the CDR3 is CASHPGQTNERLFF.

As regards this clone: Mouse names are used for the genes. The sequenced fragment ends 1 residue before the CDR3 boundary, so the rest is inferred from the germline J gene. The J gene is TRBJ2-5, the V gene TRBV26; D is unclear. With 5 bases removed from V and 6 bases from J, the gap between germline ends came to 6 bases. Germline values: CDR1 KGHPV, CDR2 FQNQEV (reference sequence). The CDR3 is 11 amino acids. CDR3 sequence: CASSSRDTQYF. The CDR3 DNA, read in part, is TGTGCCAGCAGTTCACGGGACACCCAGTAC.

This clone was observed a few times. The genes and germline here are from mouse. The read comes to an end 1 residue before the CDR3 does, leaving the germline J gene to fill in the end. The chain links TRBV5 to TRBJ1-2; TRBD1 might be the D (5 bases). V dropped 0 bases and J dropped 3 bases, with 5 bases sitting between them. Germline V gene lookup returns CDR1 LGHNA and CDR2 YNLKQL (reference sequence). The CDR3 length is 13 residues. The CDR3 loop reads CASSQDRDSDYTF. CDR3 DNA, as far as it was read: TGTGCCAGCAGCCAAGACAGGGACTCCGACTACACC.

About this clone: Gene names follow the mouse nomenclature. The same CDR3 can be traced to other DNA sequences in this sample. The CDR3 bases that were read are TGTGCCAGCAGCCTGACAGATTCTGGAAATACGCTCTAT. It translates to CASSLTDSGNTLY. The full CDR3 protein reads CASSLTDSGNTLYF. The chain uses TRBV26 and TRBJ1-3, with TRBD1 as a possible D gene (5 bases). Read coverage stops 1 residue before the CDR3 terminus; the germline J gene supplies the remainder. The germline V gene encodes CDR1 KGHPV and CDR2 FQNQEV (reference sequence). Between the trimmed V and J ends, which lost 6 bases and 0 bases, there was a span of 9 bases. This CDR3 spans 14 amino acids.

There are a few counts of this clone. Here the gene names and germline are mouse. Read coverage stops 1 residue before the CDR3 terminus; the germline J gene supplies the remainder. The chain uses TRBV26 and TRBJ1-5; no clear D. The CDR3 runs to 13 residues. Deletions cut 3 bases from V and 2 bases from J, with 5 bases between. The V gene's germline CDR1 is KGHPV and CDR2 FQNQEV (reference sequence). CDR3 residues: CASSLRDNQAPLF. The sequenced CDR3 bases are TGTGCCAGCAGTCTCCGGGACAACCAGGCTCCGCTT.

Note on this clone: Gene names and germline refer to mouse. The CDR3 goes on 1 residue after the read ends, and that part is filled in from the germline J gene. V and J are TRBV12-1 and TRBJ2-7, with 8 bases matching TRBD2. The CDR3 has 14 residues. Trimming at V came to 2 bases and at J to 4 bases, leaving 6 bases not matched to a gene. Germline V gene lookup returns CDR1 SGHSN and CDR2 HYEKVE. The sequenced part of the CDR3 DNA is TGTGCCAGCTCTCGTCGGGGGGGCCCTTATGAACAGTAC. Its protein product is CASSRRGGPYEQY. The CDR3 in full is CASSRRGGPYEQYF.

Concerning this clone: The gene names given are mouse names. From the germline J gene comes the end of the CDR3, since the read stops 1 residue before it. The genes are TRBV23 and TRBJ1-2; TRBD1 is taken as the D call from the table, unchecked against the DNA. CDR3 length: 15 amino acids. The germline gives CDR1 KGHTA, CDR2 FQNQQP. The CDR3 sequence is CSSSQGGQGASDYTF. CDR3 DNA, as far as it was read: TGCTCCAGCAGTCAAGGGGGACAGGGGGCTTCCGACTACACC.

With regard to this clone: All gene names here are mouse names. The CDR3 extends 1 residue past the end of the read, so its final part is completed from the germline J gene. The gene calls are TRBV3 and TRBJ2-5; 7 bases are a match to TRBD2. The V gene's germline CDR1 is SNHLY and CDR2 FYNGKV (reference sequence). The junction had 4 bases not matched to a gene; V was cut back by 5 bases and J by 5 bases. The CDR3 is 13 amino acids. The CDR3 spells CASSPRLGDTQYF. CDR3 DNA (partial): TGTGCCAGCAGCCCCCGACTGGGAGACACCCAGTAC.

There are a few counts of this clone. Each gene name is a mouse one. The read stops 1 residue short of the end of the CDR3; the missing end is completed from the germline J gene. The V and J genes are TRBV3 and TRBJ2-5, with 10 positions matching TRBD2. Trimming cost V 6 bases and J 6 bases; bases outside gene matches: 0. The CDR3 runs 12 residues. The germline gives CDR1 SNHLY, CDR2 FYNGKV (reference sequence). The CDR3 bases that were read are TGTGCCAGCAGGGACTGGGGGGACACCCAGTAC. Translation: CASRDWGDTQY. The complete CDR3 sequence is CASRDWGDTQYF.